The rows below give T cell receptor beta chains drawn from one sample of a study of T cell responses to AZD1222 COVID-19 vaccine. Some clones are missing from TCRdb's copy, which holds only in-frame ones; the method was immunoSEQ multiplex PCR. This table has approximately 100,000 clones, 85% to 90% appearing once. The sample in question was peripheral blood, obtained on day 0 of AZD1222 vaccination. The receptor source for this set is an adult in good health. The CDR3 runs from the conserved cysteine through the conserved F or W. Each record gives: V gene, J gene, D gene, CDR3 protein. The D gene is left open where the match is weak.

TRBV3-1/TRBV3-2	TRBJ2-7	-	CASSRLGSSYEQYF
TRBV6-6	TRBJ1-1	-	CASSYPRPEKNTEAFF
TRBV5-1	TRBJ2-1	TRBD2	CASSITSGVIEQFF
TRBV4-1	TRBJ1-5	TRBD1	CASSQPPTGVMDQPQHF
TRBV5-6	TRBJ1-1	-	CASSLALNTEAFF
TRBV13	TRBJ2-3	TRBD2	CASSSQTSGDRTDTQYF
TRBV6-4	TRBJ2-7	-	CASSGTPSAFYEQYF
TRBV9	TRBJ2-5	-	CASSVAWEASDRQETQYF
TRBV12-3/TRBV12-4	TRBJ2-1	TRBD1	CASNSGGEQFF
TRBV7-8	TRBJ2-7	TRBD2	CASSLGLAGVTYEQYF
TRBV30	TRBJ1-2	-	CASPGDGYGYTF
TRBV28	TRBJ1-5	-	CASSFGRVDQPQHF
TRBV19	TRBJ1-5	-	CASSISGSNQPQHF
TRBV18	TRBJ2-3	TRBD1	CASSPKGARGTDTQYF
TRBV29-1	TRBJ2-2	TRBD2	CSVNERGGTGELFF
TRBV7-9	TRBJ1-3	-	CATSWVTGNTIYF
TRBV11-2	TRBJ1-1	-	CASSPRGRAAEAFF
TRBV18	TRBJ1-1	-	CASSTTGKNTEAFF
TRBV21-1	TRBJ2-7	-	CASSRGSTTSAYEQYF
TRBV16	TRBJ1-5	-	CASSLDRFNQPQHF
TRBV7-9	TRBJ2-4	-	CASSFSRFLAKNIQYF
TRBV9	TRBJ1-3	-	CASRATGNSGNTIYF
TRBV5-1	TRBJ2-3	-	CASSFWTADTQYF
TRBV6-4	TRBJ2-7	-	CASSEGQGGSYEQYF
TRBV9	TRBJ1-1	TRBD1	CASSVGAGGEDTEAFF
TRBV10-3	TRBJ1-2	-	CAISEGLPNRFGFGYTF
TRBV28	TRBJ2-7	-	CASSPGQPYEQYF
TRBV28	TRBJ1-1	-	CASSGGRTNTEAFF
TRBV5-4	TRBJ2-2	-	CASTPGYTGELFF
TRBV15	TRBJ2-6	TRBD2	CATRTSGGSGANVLTF
TRBV13	TRBJ1-3	TRBD1	CASSLGQGTVSTGNTIYF
TRBV5-1	TRBJ2-5	-	CASSAQGLQQETQYF
TRBV6-6	TRBJ1-1	-	CASRPPLNTEAFF
TRBV7-8	TRBJ1-5	-	CASSPGVEIYSNQPQHF
TRBV27	TRBJ1-1	-	CANLQGLSTEAFF
TRBV4-1	TRBJ1-6	-	CASRSEYNSPLHF
TRBV6-5	TRBJ1-4	-	CASRPGWANEKLFF
TRBV5-1	TRBJ1-3	-	CASSDTQGELRNTIYF
TRBV5-1	TRBJ2-7	TRBD1	CASSRDREGYEQYF